The next 13 T cell receptor beta chains were all read from a single sample in a study of blood T cells in healthy people across ages. Together with a sample-barcoded 5' primer, a J-beta primer mix was included in a second PCR lasting about 7 to 11 cycles. TCRdb ran MiXCR on the 5' RACE reads and lists one entry per CDR3 protein. This table has around 690,000 distinct CDR3 sequences, around three fifths appearing once. The sample taken for sequencing was blood. These receptors were taken from a man in his sixties in good health.

This sequence joins TRBV27 and TRBJ1-2, with D unresolved. The CDR3 sequence is 13 residues long. V lost 8 bases, J lost 6 bases, and 16 bases lay in between. Looked up from germline, CDR1 is MNHEY and CDR2 is SMNVEV (reference sequence). CDR3 coding DNA: TGTGCCAGCTCAGTTTATCCTGGGGATGGCTACACCTTC. Its protein is CASSVYPGDGYTF.

This chain uses TRBV12-3 or TRBV12-4 with TRBJ1-1; D call uncertain. The CDR3 has 14 residues. V was clipped by 6 bases and J by 1 base, with 12 bases between them. The CDR3 coding sequence is TGTGCCAGCAGACCCGGAATGGGGAACACTGAAGCTTTCTTT. It encodes CASRPGMGNTEAFF.

This chain links TRBV18 with TRBJ1-1; D uncertain. Trimming stripped 2 bases from V and 3 bases from J, with 10 bases between. The CDR3 length is 14 residues. Germline CDR1 KGHSH, CDR2 LQKENI. The CDR3 DNA is TGTGCCAGCTCACCAGAGGGTAGGCACACTGAAGCTTTCTTT. Amino acid sequence: CASSPEGRHTEAFF. The variable domain in full, completed from reference TRBV18 and TRBJ1-1, reads NAGVMQNPRHLVRRRGQEARLRCSPMKGHSHVYWYRQLPEEGLKFMVYLQKENIIDESGMPKERFSAEFPKEGPSILRIQQVVRGDSAAYFCASSPEGRHTEAFFGQGTRLTVV.

The chain links TRBV5-1 to TRBJ2-1; D gene ambiguous. The V end lost 1 base, the J end lost 6 bases, and 14 bases lay between the germline ends. Germline V CDR1 and CDR2: SGHRS, YFSETQ. The CDR3 contains 15 residues. CDR3 loop: CASSLWSADANEQFF. The CDR3 bases are TGCGCCAGCAGCTTGTGGAGCGCGGACGCCAATGAGCAGTTCTTC.

V gene TRBV5-1 combines with J gene TRBJ2-3; 7 nucleotides line up with TRBD2. The CDR3 is made up of 16 amino acids. With 0 bases clipped from V and 2 bases from J, the junction kept 6 bases outside the gene matches. From germline, CDR1 is SGHRS and CDR2 YFSETQ. As DNA, the CDR3 is TGCGCCAGCAGCTTGGCGGGGACTACTCACACAGATACGCAGTATTTT. Its protein is CASSLAGTTHTDTQYF. The full variable domain, with the rest looked up from reference TRBV5-1 and TRBJ2-3, is KAGVTQTPRYLIKTRGQQVTLSCSPISGHRSVSWYQQTPGQGLQFLFEYFSETQRNKGNFPGRFSGRQFSNSRSEMNVSTLELGDSALYLCASSLAGTTHTDTQYFGPGTRLTVL.

The rearrangement links TRBV6-2 or TRBV6-3 to TRBJ2-7; D may be TRBD2 (6 bases). The ends were cut back, 6 bases at V and 3 bases at J, with 9 bases in the middle. The CDR3 spans 12 residues. The germline gives CDR1 MNHEY, CDR2 SVGEGT. The CDR3 nucleotides are TGTGCCAGCAGGGGGGGTATCTACGAGCAGTACTTC. Translating gives CASRGGIYEQYF.

This clonotype was observed a handful of times. V usage is TRBV7-9 and J usage is TRBJ2-6; D gene uncertain. CDR1 and CDR2 (germline): SEHNR, FQNEAQ (reference sequence). The CDR3 loop spans 15 amino acids. Trimming left V 1 base short and J 2 bases short, with 6 bases between. CDR3 bases: TGTGCCAGCAGCTTAGAGCCAGCTGGGGCCAACGTCCTGACTTTC. It specifies CASSLEPAGANVLTF.

The rearrangement uses TRBV29-1 and TRBJ2-3; 8 nucleotides line up with TRBD2. CDR1 is SQVTM, CDR2 ANQGSEA, per germline. Trimming cost V 4 bases and J 4 bases; bases outside gene matches: 10. The CDR3 spans 15 residues. The CDR3 spells CSVGGGTSIADTQYF. DNA of the CDR3: TGCAGCGTTGGTGGGGGGACTAGTATCGCAGATACGCAGTATTTT.

V is TRBV29-1 and J is TRBJ1-2; possible D gene TRBD1, 5 bases. CDR3 length: 11 residues. Germline V gene data show CDR1 as SQVTM and CDR2 as ANQGSEA. V was cut by 1 base and J by 7 bases, with 7 bases left in between. Here the CDR3 DNA reads TGCAGCGTTGAAGGGACATCTGGCTACACCTTC. Translation gives CSVEGTSGYTF.

V and J are TRBV29-1 and TRBJ1-1, with D possibly matching TRBD1 (6 bases). Trimming cost V 8 bases and J 0 bases, with 13 bases left between them. The length of the CDR3 is 13 residues. Germline CDR1 is SQVTM and CDR2 is ANQGSEA. The CDR3 DNA is TGCAGCTCAACACAGGGTATGAACACTGAAGCTTTCTTT. It is translated as CSSTQGMNTEAFF. The full variable domain, rest sourced from reference TRBV29-1 and TRBJ1-1, is SAVISQKPSRDICQRGTSLTIQCQVDSQVTMMFWYRQQPGQSLTLIATANQGSEATYESGFVIDKFPISRPNLTFSTLTVSNMSPEDSSIYLCSSTQGMNTEAFFGQGTRLTVV.

The rearrangement links TRBV20-1 to TRBJ2-5, with 9 bases lining up with TRBD2. Trimming cost V 2 bases and J 1 base; bases outside gene matches: 8. Germline loops: CDR1 DFQATT, CDR2 SNEGSKA (reference sequence). The length of the CDR3 is 16 residues. CDR3 nucleotide sequence: TGCAGTGCTAGATCATCTAGCGGGGTATCCCAAGAGACCCAGTACTTC. Its translation is CSARSSSGVSQETQYF.

The gene calls are TRBV20-1 and TRBJ2-3; 13 bases are a match to TRBD2. Losses at the gene ends were 6 bases for V and 0 bases for J; bases not matched to a gene: 3. The CDR3 extends over 15 amino acids. CDR1 and CDR2 (germline): DFQATT, SNEGSKA (reference sequence). The CDR3 DNA reads as TGCAGTGCCGGACTAGCGGGGGCTAGCACAGATACGCAGTATTTT. Translated: CSAGLAGASTDTQYF.

This sequence joins TRBV20-1 and TRBJ1-4; D is unresolved. Germline V gene lookup returns CDR1 DFQATT and CDR2 SNEGSKA (reference sequence). The CDR3 is 13 amino acids. V lost 6 bases and J 3 bases, leaving 11 bases between the germline ends. The CDR3 sequence: CSAPWASNEKLFF. The CDR3 nucleotides are TGCAGTGCCCCATGGGCTTCTAATGAAAAACTGTTTTTT.